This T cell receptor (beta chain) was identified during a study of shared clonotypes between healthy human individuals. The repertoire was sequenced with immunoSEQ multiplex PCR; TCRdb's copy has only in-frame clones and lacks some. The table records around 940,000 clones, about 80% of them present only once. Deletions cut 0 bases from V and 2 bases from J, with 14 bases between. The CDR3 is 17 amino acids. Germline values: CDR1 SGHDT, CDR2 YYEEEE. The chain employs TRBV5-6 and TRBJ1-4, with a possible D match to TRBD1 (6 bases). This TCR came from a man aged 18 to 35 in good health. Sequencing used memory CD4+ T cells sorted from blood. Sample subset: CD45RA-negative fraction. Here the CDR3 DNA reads TGTGCCAGCAGCTTGGATGGGGGGCAAGGGACTAATGAAAAACTGTTTTTT. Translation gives CASSLDGGQGTNEKLFF. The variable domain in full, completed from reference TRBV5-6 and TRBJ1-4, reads DAGVTQSPTHLIKTRGQQVTLRCSPKSGHDTVSWYQQALGQGPQFIFQYYEEEERQRGNFPDRFSGHQFPNYSSELNVNALLLGDSALYLCASSLDGGQGTNEKLFFGSGTQLSVL.